The entry that follows covers one T cell receptor (beta chain) sequence. Its target is unknown. The method was immunoSEQ multiplex PCR; TCRdb's version includes in-frame clones alone and lacks a portion of them. The sample carries tens of thousands of clones, about four fifths recorded once. Germline loops: CDR1 SGHRS, CDR2 YFSETQ. V was clipped by 4 bases and J by 0 bases; unmatched bases: 13. The CDR3 loop spans 21 amino acids. The data originate from a study of identifying expanded T cells in peripheral blood. Whole-study results and caveats: Approximately 2-week clone count variance significantly increased as total template count grew.

V usage is TRBV5-1 and J usage is TRBJ2-4, with 16 bases aligning to TRBD2. This clonotype was obtained from a person aged 18 to 69 in good health. Material for sequencing was blood. The CDR3 loop is CASSPGTSGRDAFIAKNIQYF. The CDR3 DNA reads as TGCGCCAGCAGCCCAGGGACTAGCGGGAGGGACGCCTTCATAGCCAAAAACATTCAGTACTTC.